This TCR beta chain was sequenced for a study of cytomegalovirus exposure and HLA in healthy donors. Notes on the study in general: A later analysis found most CMV-associated TCR beta chains apparently HLA-restricted. For cytomegalovirus status, the classifier reportedly gave diagnoses with high specificity and sensitivity. The study designated 150 or so TCR beta chains cytomegalovirus-associated.

V dropped 0 bases and J dropped 9; count of bases not matched to a gene: 10. Germline V lookup: CDR1 MNHEY, CDR2 SVGAGI. The CDR3 contains 16 residues. Notes on this clone: Its antigen is as yet unknown.

PCR primers comprised 60 Vbeta and 13 Jbeta primers. Sequenced by immunoSEQ multiplex PCR; TCRdb stores in-frame clones only, minus some. The table records around 170,000 clones, around 77% of them present only once. Healthy bone marrow donors made up the donors. The chain is built from TRBV6-5 and TRBJ2-3; 9 nucleotides agree with TRBD2. This TCR was recovered from a man between 35 and 55 years old in good health and CMV-seronegative. Sequencing was done on a sample of PBMCs. The DNA of the CDR3 is TGTGCCAGCAGTTACTCTACTAGCGGGTCCACCATAACGCAGTATTTT. Translated, it gives CASSYSTSGSTITQYF.